These T cell receptor beta chains were read from a single sample in a study of CD8 T cells in Susac syndrome. TCRdb fed the immunoSEQ multiplex PCR reads into MiXCR, producing one record per CDR3 protein. The table records 200,000 to 250,000 distinct CDR3 sequences, about 95% of them present only once. Sequencing was carried out using CD4+ T cells from PBMCs. The receptors were sampled from a human donor with multiple sclerosis. Both conserved end residues are part of each CDR3. A D gene is named only where the DNA matches it firmly. The listing skips clone size in some rows; elsewhere it reads once, few, many or a size class.

V gene: TRBV6-5; clone size: NA; D gene: NA; J gene: TRBJ2-1; CDR3 protein: CASSSGIFNEQFF; CDR3 DNA: TGTGCCAGCAGTTCGGGGATCTTCAATGAGCAGTTCTTC
V gene: TRBV7-3; clone size: NA; D gene: NA; J gene: TRBJ1-2; CDR3 protein: CASSPKPGQVGGGYTF; CDR3 DNA: TGTGCCAGCAGCCCCAAACCAGGGCAGGTCGGAGGTGGCTACACCTTC
V gene: TRBV12-3/TRBV12-4; clone size: NA; D gene: NA; J gene: TRBJ1-1; CDR3 protein: CASSFGGWEAFF; CDR3 DNA: TGTGCCAGCAGTTTCGGCGGATGGGAAGCTTTCTTT
V gene: TRBV29-1; clone size: NA; D gene: NA; J gene: TRBJ1-1; CDR3 protein: CSPAGRGNTEAFF; CDR3 DNA: TGCAGCCCCGCGGGCAGGGGGAACACTGAAGCTTTCTTT
V gene: TRBV2; clone size: NA; D gene: NA; J gene: TRBJ2-3; CDR3 protein: CASSEDTQYF; CDR3 DNA: TGTGCCAGCAGTGAAGATACGCAGTATTTT
V gene: TRBV9; clone size: NA; D gene: TRBD2; J gene: TRBJ2-3; CDR3 protein: CASSVRGASGSTDTQYF; CDR3 DNA: TGTGCCAGCAGCGTTCGGGGCGCTAGCGGAAGCACAGATACGCAGTATTTT
V gene: TRBV7-3; clone size: NA; D gene: TRBD2; J gene: TRBJ2-5; CDR3 protein: CASSLKASGGTQYF; CDR3 DNA: TGTGCCAGCAGCTTAAAGGCTAGCGGGGGGACCCAGTACTTC
V gene: TRBV20-1; clone size: NA; D gene: TRBD1; J gene: TRBJ1-2; CDR3 protein: CSARDEGAVESYTF; CDR3 DNA: TGCAGTGCTAGAGATGAGGGGGCGGTGGAAAGCTACACCTTC
V gene: TRBV15; clone size: NA; D gene: TRBD1; J gene: TRBJ1-2; CDR3 protein: CATSSLGTGDGYTF; CDR3 DNA: TGTGCCACCAGCAGCCTCGGGACAGGGGATGGCTACACCTTC
V gene: TRBV6-5; clone size: NA; D gene: NA; J gene: TRBJ2-7; CDR3 protein: CASTPEGRSYEQYF; CDR3 DNA: TGTGCCAGCACCCCCGAGGGCCGCAGCTACGAGCAGTACTTC
V gene: TRBV20-1; clone size: NA; D gene: TRBD2; J gene: TRBJ2-7; CDR3 protein: CSAKGTRPHEQYF; CDR3 DNA: TGCAGTGCCAAAGGGACTAGGCCCCACGAGCAGTACTTC
V gene: TRBV5-4; clone size: NA; D gene: NA; J gene: TRBJ2-1; CDR3 protein: CASSSGTTINNEQFF; CDR3 DNA: TGTGCCAGCAGCTCCGGGACAACGATTAACAATGAGCAGTTCTTC
V gene: TRBV29-1; clone size: NA; D gene: TRBD1; J gene: TRBJ2-1; CDR3 protein: CSVSKRTGGDHYNEQFF; CDR3 DNA: TGCAGCGTTTCTAAGAGGACAGGGGGCGATCACTACAATGAGCAGTTCTTC
V gene: TRBV20-1; clone size: NA; D gene: TRBD2; J gene: TRBJ2-7; CDR3 protein: CSARLAGGREQYF; CDR3 DNA: TGCAGTGCTAGACTAGCGGGAGGGCGCGAGCAGTACTTC
V gene: TRBV28; clone size: once; D gene: NA; J gene: TRBJ2-7; CDR3 protein: CASSFGSASSYEQYF; CDR3 DNA: TGTGCCAGCAGTTTTGGTAGCGCCAGTTCCTACGAGCAGTACTTC
V gene: TRBV10-3; clone size: NA; D gene: NA; J gene: TRBJ1-2; CDR3 protein: CAISESNAGNDYGYTF; CDR3 DNA: TGTGCCATCAGTGAGTCTAATGCAGGGAACGACTATGGCTACACCTTC
V gene: TRBV29-1; clone size: NA; D gene: TRBD1; J gene: TRBJ2-3; CDR3 protein: CSGAGTGSPDTQYF; CDR3 DNA: TGCAGCGGGGCAGGGACAGGGAGCCCAGATACGCAGTATTTT
V gene: TRBV7-9; clone size: NA; D gene: TRBD2; J gene: TRBJ2-7; CDR3 protein: CASSPGTISYEQYF; CDR3 DNA: TGTGCCAGCAGCCCCGGGACTATATCCTACGAGCAGTACTTC
V gene: TRBV9; clone size: NA; D gene: NA; J gene: TRBJ2-7; CDR3 protein: CASSAQEGQTYEQYF; CDR3 DNA: TGTGCCAGCAGCGCCCAGGAGGGACAGACCTACGAGCAGTACTTC
V gene: TRBV30; clone size: NA; D gene: NA; J gene: TRBJ2-2; CDR3 protein: CAWRWGLVTGELFF; CDR3 DNA: TGTGCCTGGAGATGGGGCTTAGTGACCGGGGAGCTGTTTTTT
V gene: TRBV9; clone size: NA; D gene: TRBD2; J gene: TRBJ2-3; CDR3 protein: CASSVESGVPDTQYF; CDR3 DNA: TGTGCCAGCAGCGTAGAGAGCGGGGTCCCAGATACGCAGTATTTT
V gene: TRBV11-2; clone size: NA; D gene: NA; J gene: TRBJ2-5; CDR3 protein: CASSLALAETQYF; CDR3 DNA: TGTGCCAGCAGCTTAGCACTAGCCGAGACCCAGTACTTC
V gene: TRBV7-2; clone size: NA; D gene: TRBD2; J gene: TRBJ2-5; CDR3 protein: CASNSLAGGWTQYF; CDR3 DNA: TGTGCCAGCAACAGTCTAGCGGGGGGGTGGACCCAGTACTTC
V gene: TRBV5-4; clone size: NA; D gene: TRBD2; J gene: TRBJ2-7; CDR3 protein: CASSRVGGSYEQYF; CDR3 DNA: TGTGCCAGCAGCAGAGTCGGGGGGTCCTACGAGCAGTACTTC
V gene: TRBV29-1; clone size: once; D gene: NA; J gene: TRBJ2-5; CDR3 protein: CSVDLVAQETQYF; CDR3 DNA: TGCAGCGTTGATCTAGTAGCCCAAGAGACCCAGTACTTC
V gene: TRBV29-1; clone size: NA; D gene: TRBD1; J gene: TRBJ1-4; CDR3 protein: CSVSGGATTNEKLFF; CDR3 DNA: TGCAGCGTTTCAGGGGGTGCAACAACTAATGAAAAACTGTTTTTT
V gene: TRBV10-3; clone size: NA; D gene: TRBD2; J gene: TRBJ2-7; CDR3 protein: CAISDDGTSGTYRYEQYF; CDR3 DNA: TGTGCCATCAGTGATGACGGGACTAGCGGGACCTATCGCTACGAGCAGTACTTC
V gene: TRBV24-1; clone size: NA; D gene: TRBD2; J gene: TRBJ2-1; CDR3 protein: CATSDPGGGASGEQFF; CDR3 DNA: TGTGCCACCAGTGACCCGGGCGGGGGGGCCTCGGGAGAGCAGTTCTTC